The T cell receptor (beta chain) described here comes from a study of early T cells in non-severe SARS-CoV-2 infection. Overall study: Sequenced bulk RNA came from whole blood that was unsorted, and chains were unpaired.

Tagging with unique molecular identifiers was applied to individual cDNA molecules. TCRdb re-called the 5' RACE reads with MiXCR, one entry per CDR3 protein. Here the sample spans tens of thousands of distinct CDR3 sequences, roughly 5.3% being singletons. Concerning this clonotype itself: What it binds is unknown.

Study-wide results and limits: Using VDJdb, the matching emphasized anti-spike CD8 responses while missing private and CD4 specificities.

Sequences were obtained from whole blood. This TCR came from an adult who was a healthcare worker with PCR-confirmed SARS-CoV-2 infection or an uninfected control (not recorded which).

The CDR3: CASNQKTSGMVGELFF. CDR3 sequence (DNA): TGTGCCAGCAACCAAAAGACTAGCGGGATGGTCGGGGAGCTGTTTTTT. This sequence joins TRBV7-2 and TRBJ2-2; 11 nucleotides match TRBD2. V lost 7 bases, J lost 7 bases, and 11 bases stayed unmatched. CDR3 length: 16 amino acids. The V gene's germline CDR1 is SGHTA and CDR2 FQGNSA. The variable domain in full, with the rest retrieved from reference TRBV7-2 and TRBJ2-2, is GAGVSQSPSNKVTEKGKDVELRCDPISGHTALYWYRQSLGQGLEFLIYFQGNSAPDKSGLPSDRFSAERTGGSVSTLTIQRTQQEDSAVYLCASNQKTSGMVGELFFGEGSRLTVL.